This entry lists 19 T cell receptor beta chains sequenced from one sample in a study of OX40 agonist ivuxolimab in advanced cancers. Profiled with immunoSEQ multiplex PCR; TCRdb holds only in-frame clones, not every one. The data show some 11,000 clones, roughly 86% seen once. This sample comprised CD4+ or CD8+ T cells sorted from blood, obtained in a trial of the OX40 agonist ivuxolimab. The receptors here all came from an adult with an advanced solid tumor such as melanoma, head and neck, liver or kidney cancer.

The V call is TRBV5-1, the J call TRBJ2-1; unclear D gene. CDR1 is SGHRS, CDR2 YFSETQ, per germline. Deletions cut 0 bases from V and 3 bases from J, with 4 bases between. CDR3 length: 13 amino acids. CDR3 DNA: TGCGCCAGCAGCTTGGGACTCTACAATGAGCAGTTCTTC. This encodes CASSLGLYNEQFF.

The CDR3 here is CASGLPPGQATDTQYF. CDR3 DNA: TGTGCTAGTGGCCTCCCACCGGGACAGGCCACAGATACGCAGTATTTT. The chain uses TRBV12-5 and TRBJ2-3; 8 positions agree with TRBD1. CDR1 and CDR2 (germline): LGHNT, FRNRAP. The length of the CDR3 is 16 residues. Trimming at V came to 6 bases and at J to 2 bases, leaving 10 bases not matched to a gene.

The gene calls are TRBV19 and TRBJ2-1, with TRBD2 identical over 11 bases. The junction had 9 bases not matched to a gene; V was cut back by 5 bases and J by 0 bases. The CDR3 has 18 residues. Germline CDR1 is LNHDA and CDR2 is SQIVND (reference sequence). The CDR3 is CASSLGLAGTSSYNEQFF. CDR3 DNA: TGTGCCAGTAGTCTCGGACTAGCGGGTACAAGCTCCTACAATGAGCAGTTCTTC.

The chain carries TRBV14 and TRBJ2-3, with TRBD2 matching 8 bases. Germline V gives CDR1 SGHDN, CDR2 FVKESK. This CDR3 comprises 16 residues. The junction had 11 bases not matched to a gene; V was cut back by 3 bases and J by 6 bases. CDR3: CASSHRRGVGSDTQYF. The CDR3 region has the DNA TGTGCCAGCAGCCACCGGCGGGGGGTCGGGTCGGATACGCAGTATTTT.

This clone was counted only a few times. The chain combines TRBV27 with TRBJ1-5, with unresolved D. V was shortened by 0 bases and J by 3 bases, with 6 bases between the two germline ends. CDR3 length equals 14 residues. Per the germline V gene, CDR1 is MNHEY and CDR2 is SMNVEV (reference sequence). The CDR3 loop is CASSLSYNNQPQHF. Written as DNA, the CDR3 is TGTGCCAGCAGTTTATCGTACAACAATCAGCCCCAGCATTTT.

The chain links TRBV4-2 to TRBJ1-1, with 8 positions matching TRBD1. Trimming at V came to 7 bases and at J to 4 bases, leaving 5 bases not matched to a gene. Germline V gives CDR1 LGHNA, CDR2 YNFKEQ. The CDR3 extends over 13 amino acids. The CDR3 protein is CASTMTGATEAFF. The DNA of the CDR3 is TGTGCCAGCACCATGACAGGGGCCACTGAAGCTTTCTTT.

This clone appeared a single time. The V call is TRBV4-1, the J call TRBJ2-5, with D perhaps TRBD1 (5 bases). The germline V gene encodes CDR1 MGHRA and CDR2 YSYEKL. Trimming left V 1 base short and J 5 bases short, with 11 bases between. This CDR3 contains 14 residues. CDR3 protein: CASSQVTGRETQYF. The CDR3, as DNA: TGCGCCAGCAGCCAAGTAACAGGCCGGGAGACCCAGTACTTC.

This chain uses TRBV28 with TRBJ2-7, with 12 bases that match TRBD2. From germline, CDR1 is MDHEN and CDR2 SYDVKM. This CDR3 is built from 15 residues. Trimming at V came to 3 bases and at J to 7 bases, leaving 7 bases not matched to a gene. The CDR3 spells CASSLSTSGGSEQYF. CDR3 in DNA: TGTGCCAGCAGTTTGTCCACTAGCGGGGGGTCGGAGCAGTACTTC. The entire variable domain, with the rest obtained from reference TRBV28 and TRBJ2-7, is as follows: DVKVTQSSRYLVKRTGEKVFLECVQDMDHENMFWYRQDPGLGLRLIYFSYDVKMKEKGDIPEGYSVSREKKERFSLILESASTNQTSMYLCASSLSTSGGSEQYFGPGTRLTVT.

This chain joins TRBV11-3 and TRBJ1-1, with D unresolved. The CDR3 extends over 14 amino acids. The V gene's germline CDR1 is SGHNT and CDR2 YENEEA. V lost 3 bases and J 4 bases, leaving 12 bases between the germline ends. CDR3 sequence reads: CASSLVAGVTEAFF. CDR3 bases: TGTGCCAGCAGCTTGGTAGCTGGGGTCACTGAAGCTTTCTTT.

The J gene is TRBJ2-7, the V gene TRBV28; D perhaps matches TRBD2 (6 bases). Trimming removed 3 bases from V and 0 bases from J, with 9 bases in between. CDR1 MDHEN and CDR2 SYDVKM come from the germline V gene. CDR3 length: 14 amino acids. The CDR3 here is CASSFRGSSYEQYF. The CDR3 region has the DNA TGTGCCAGCAGTTTTCGGGGGAGCTCCTACGAGCAGTACTTC. Full variable domain (remainder filled in from reference TRBV28 and TRBJ2-7): DVKVTQSSRYLVKRTGEKVFLECVQDMDHENMFWYRQDPGLGLRLIYFSYDVKMKEKGDIPEGYSVSREKKERFSLILESASTNQTSMYLCASSFRGSSYEQYFGPGTRLTVT.

The chain links TRBV2 to TRBJ2-7; 12 positions match TRBD2. CDR1 is SNHLY and CDR2 is FYNNEI in the germline V gene. This CDR3 is built from 16 residues. J lost 2 bases, V lost 7 bases, and 9 bases had no gene match. Here the CDR3 reads CASKTSGGIPAYEQYF. The CDR3 DNA follows: TGTGCCAGCAAGACTAGCGGGGGAATCCCTGCCTACGAGCAGTACTTC.

The V and J genes are TRBV4-1 and TRBJ2-7; 11 nucleotides align to TRBD2. The V gene's germline CDR1 is MGHRA and CDR2 YSYEKL. After removal of 6 bases from V and 4 bases from J, the junction contained 8 bases not matched to a gene. The CDR3 has 15 residues. CDR3: CASSPLAGGLYEQYF. CDR3 bases: TGCGCCAGCAGTCCTCTAGCGGGAGGCCTGTACGAGCAGTACTTC.

The chain joins TRBV4-2 to TRBJ2-1; 10 nucleotides line up with TRBD2. After removal of 4 bases from V and 0 bases from J, the junction contained 6 bases not matched to a gene. CDR3 size: 17 residues. Germline V gene data show CDR1 as LGHNA and CDR2 as YNFKEQ. Here the CDR3 DNA reads TGTGCCAGCAGCCCAGTAGGACTAGCGGACTCCTACAATGAGCAGTTCTTC. Its protein is CASSPVGLADSYNEQFF.

CDR3 protein: CASSLGPGTYEQYF. The CDR3 nucleotides are TGTGCCAGCAGCTTAGGTCCGGGGACCTACGAGCAGTACTTC. V usage is TRBV11-2 and J usage is TRBJ2-7; a weak D match, TRBD2 (5 bases). The V and J ends lost 1 base and 2 bases respectively, with 9 bases between them. The germline V gene has CDR1 SGHAT and CDR2 FQNNGV. This CDR3 spans 14 amino acids.

Here the CDR3 reads CASSPAGRSEAFF. The CDR3 coding sequence is TGTGCCAGCAGCCCTGCGGGGCGAAGTGAAGCTTTCTTT. The chain has TRBV4-2 and TRBJ1-1; a possible D gene is TRBD1 (5 bases). The CDR3 runs 13 residues. Germline loops: CDR1 LGHNA, CDR2 YNFKEQ. Trimming removed 4 bases from V and 7 bases from J, with 13 bases in between.

The rearrangement joins TRBV2 to TRBJ2-7; D is unclear. The V gene's germline CDR1 is SNHLY and CDR2 FYNNEI. This CDR3 has 15 amino acids. Deletions cut 4 bases from V and 3 bases from J, with 16 bases between. The CDR3 bases are TGTGCCAGCAGTGCCGGCTCCTTATGGGGCTACGAGCAGTACTTC. It specifies CASSAGSLWGYEQYF.

The chain recombines TRBV5-6 with TRBJ2-5, with D possibly matching TRBD2 (6 bases). Germline V gene data show CDR1 as SGHDT and CDR2 as YYEEEE. The CDR3 extends over 16 amino acids. V lost 4 bases to trimming and J lost 1 base, with 17 bases between them. CDR3 in amino acids: CASSQPSEGPQETQYF. In nucleotides, the CDR3 is TGTGCCAGCAGCCAACCCTCGGAGGGGCCCCAAGAGACCCAGTACTTC. The full variable domain, rest sourced from reference TRBV5-6 and TRBJ2-5, is DAGVTQSPTHLIKTRGQQVTLRCSPKSGHDTVSWYQQALGQGPQFIFQYYEEEERQRGNFPDRFSGHQFPNYSSELNVNALLLGDSALYLCASSQPSEGPQETQYFGPGTRLLVL.

The chain carries TRBV29-1 and TRBJ2-2, with D perhaps being TRBD1 or TRBD2 (5 bases each). This CDR3 contains 13 residues. Trimming shortened V by 1 base and J by 6 bases, and 9 bases separated the two germline ends. Germline CDR1 and CDR2: SQVTM and ANQGSEA. The CDR3 here is CSVEAEGSGELFF. Here the CDR3 DNA reads TGCAGCGTTGAAGCCGAGGGGTCCGGGGAGCTGTTTTTT.

The chain uses TRBV19 and TRBJ2-4, with a weak D call TRBD2 (6 bases). Trimming took 3 bases from V and 9 from J, leaving 12 bases between them. Germline V gene lookup returns CDR1 LNHDA and CDR2 SQIVND (reference sequence). The CDR3 is made up of 13 amino acids. The CDR3 reads CASSILAGSIQYF. The CDR3 nucleotides read TGTGCCAGTAGTATCTTGGCCGGGAGCATTCAGTACTTC.